The next 23 T cell receptor beta chains were all read from a single sample in a study of shared clonotypes between healthy human individuals. TCRdb's copy holds only in-frame clones and misses some; the assay was immunoSEQ multiplex PCR. The table records approximately 500,000 clones, roughly 95% of them present only once. The sample taken for sequencing was naive CD4+ T cells sorted from blood. The subset is: CD45RA+ positively selected. The receptors shown here come from a woman aged 25 to 45 in good health.

The chain couples TRBV7-8 to TRBJ2-1; 12 bases are shared with TRBD2. CDR1 SGHVS and CDR2 FQNEAQ come from the germline V gene. V was clipped by 6 bases and J by 10 bases; unmatched bases: 13. The CDR3 contains 16 residues. CDR3 sequence: CASSPTLRLAGDEQFF. In nucleotides, the CDR3 is TGTGCCAGCAGTCCTACATTGCGACTAGCGGGGGACGAGCAGTTCTTC.

The CDR3 DNA is TGTGCCAGCAGCTCTATGGAGCTCAGCCCCTCTAGCACAGATACGCAGTATTTT. Its translation is CASSSMELSPSSTDTQYF. V usage is TRBV7-9 and J usage is TRBJ2-3; the D is unclear. CDR3 length: 18 amino acids. Germline values: CDR1 SEHNR, CDR2 FQNEAQ (reference sequence). Trimming took 4 bases from V and 0 from J, leaving 20 bases between them.

The rearrangement links TRBV29-1 to TRBJ2-1; D may be TRBD1 (6 bases). Germline CDR1 reads SQVTM; CDR2 reads ANQGSEA. This CDR3 is built from 15 residues. With 6 bases removed from V and 1 base from J, the gap between germline ends came to 16 bases. The DNA for the CDR3 is TGCAGCGTGGGGGCCCGGGGCGGGTCCTACAATGAGCAGTTCTTC. It specifies CSVGARGGSYNEQFF.

The chain links TRBV18 to TRBJ1-1; the D is unclear. CDR1 and CDR2 from the germline V gene are KGHSH and LQKENI. CDR3 length: 13 amino acids. V was trimmed by 8 bases and J by 2 bases, leaving 12 bases between them. The CDR3 is CASGRAANTEAFF. In DNA, the CDR3 is TGTGCCAGCGGGCGGGCGGCTAACACTGAAGCTTTCTTT.

This chain uses TRBV6-5 with TRBJ1-5, with 7 bases identical to TRBD1. J lost 5 bases, V lost 8 bases, and 3 bases had no gene match. Germline CDR1 MNHEY, CDR2 SVGAGI. The CDR3 has 12 residues. The CDR3 region is CASGDSYQPQHF. Here the CDR3 DNA reads TGTGCCAGCGGGGACAGTTATCAGCCCCAGCATTTT.

The chain has TRBV28 and TRBJ2-3, with TRBD2 matching 12 bases. CDR1 and CDR2 from the germline V gene are MDHEN and SYDVKM. This CDR3 has 14 amino acids. The V segment lost 6 bases and the J segment 6 bases; nucleotides outside the gene matches: 4. The CDR3 loop reads CASRLAGGGDTQYF. The CDR3 DNA reads TGTGCCAGCAGACTAGCGGGAGGAGGCGATACGCAGTATTTT.

The chain couples TRBV4-1 to TRBJ1-1; TRBD1 aligns across 10 bases. With 4 bases clipped from V and 6 bases from J, the junction kept 8 bases outside the gene matches. Germline CDR1 MGHRA, CDR2 YSYEKL. CDR3 length: 15 residues. The CDR3: CASSRRTGGGAEAFF. The DNA for the CDR3 is TGCGCCAGCAGCCGGAGGACAGGGGGGGGAGCTGAAGCTTTCTTT.

The sample holds one count of this clone. V and J are TRBV4-1 and TRBJ2-4; the match to TRBD2 covers 10 bases. In germline, CDR1 is MGHRA, CDR2 YSYEKL. This CDR3 comprises 17 residues. The V gene end was trimmed by 1 base and the J gene end by 6 bases; junction bases not matched to a gene: 9. The CDR3 protein is CASSQVPSGSSGNIQYF. In nucleotides, the CDR3 is TGCGCCAGCAGCCAAGTCCCTAGCGGGAGTTCGGGAAACATTCAGTACTTC.

The genes are TRBV28 and TRBJ2-1, with D maybe TRBD2 (5 bases). Germline V gene lookup returns CDR1 MDHEN and CDR2 SYDVKM. The CDR3 runs 16 residues. V shed 6 bases and J shed 0 bases, with 15 bases lying between them. This CDR3 is CASSHAGLNSYNEQFF. DNA of the CDR3: TGTGCCAGCAGCCACGCGGGTCTAAACTCCTACAATGAGCAGTTCTTC.

This chain links TRBV5-1 with TRBJ1-2, with 10 bases that match TRBD1. Trimming took 4 bases from V and 3 from J; bases not matched to a gene: 3. The CDR3 totals 14 residues. In germline, CDR1 is SGHRS, CDR2 YFSETQ. In DNA, the CDR3 is TGCGCCAGCAGCGTCGGGACAGGGGACTATGGCTACACCTTC. Translation: CASSVGTGDYGYTF.

This chain joins TRBV28 and TRBJ1-2, with 7 positions matching TRBD1. The V segment lost 6 bases and the J segment 8 bases; nucleotides outside the gene matches: 6. The CDR3 covers 12 residues. CDR1 and CDR2 from the germline V gene are MDHEN and SYDVKM. The CDR3 nucleotides read TGTGCCAGCAGCGACAGGGTTTGGGGCTACACCTTC. Amino acids: CASSDRVWGYTF.

This clone has just one count. The chain is built from TRBV5-4 and TRBJ2-5; D assignment may be TRBD1 or TRBD2 (5 bases each). Germline V gene data show CDR1 as SGHNT and CDR2 as YYREEE (reference sequence). The CDR3 has 17 amino acids. The germline V and J ends were trimmed by 0 bases and 4 bases, with 19 bases remaining between them. The CDR3 sequence: CASSLDTGRLLRETQYF. The CDR3 DNA sequence: TGTGCCAGCAGCTTGGATACAGGACGACTATTAAGAGAGACCCAGTACTTC.

Regarding this clone: The junction does not match germline at one end; this may be a read error. The chain uses TRBV18 and TRBJ2-7; 7 bases fit TRBD1. The CDR3 extends over 14 amino acids. The V gene's germline CDR1 is KGHSH and CDR2 LQKENI. CDR3 nucleotides: TGTGCCAGCTCCTGGGACAGTCTCTCCCACGAGCAGTACTTC. Protein: CASSWDSLSHEQYF.

V is TRBV2 and J is TRBJ1-2; D remains ambiguous. Germline assignment: CDR1 SNHLY and CDR2 FYNNEI. V was shortened by 5 bases and J by 8 bases, with 12 bases between the two germline ends. The CDR3 is 12 residues long. This CDR3 is CASSFTDYGYTF. DNA of the CDR3: TGTGCCAGCAGTTTCACAGATTACGGCTACACCTTC.

V usage is TRBV5-1 and J usage is TRBJ2-7; no clear D. The CDR3 is 14 amino acids. Trimming took 0 bases from V and 0 from J, leaving 7 bases between them. Germline loops: CDR1 SGHRS, CDR2 YFSETQ. The CDR3 is CASSLVVNSYEQYF. The CDR3 region has the DNA TGCGCCAGCAGCTTGGTTGTCAACTCCTACGAGCAGTACTTC.

This rearrangement joins TRBV28 to TRBJ2-5; D not resolved. In germline, CDR1 is MDHEN, CDR2 SYDVKM. The CDR3 contains 13 residues. V was clipped by 6 bases and J by 2 bases, with 10 bases between them. The CDR3 DNA is TGTGCCAGCAGGATTCCAGGACAAGAGACCCAGTACTTC. This encodes CASRIPGQETQYF.

The chain has TRBV27 and TRBJ2-1; 10 bases are shared with TRBD2. The germline V gene has CDR1 MNHEY and CDR2 SMNVEV (reference sequence). The CDR3 is made up of 16 amino acids. With V trimmed by 1 base and J by 7 bases, 7 bases remained unmatched. The CDR3: CASSLYTSGIKNEQFF. CDR3 bases: TGTGCCAGCAGTTTATATACTAGCGGGATTAAGAATGAGCAGTTCTTC.

The rearrangement links TRBV7-9 to TRBJ2-4, with TRBD1 matching over 7 bases. This CDR3 contains 14 residues. The germline V gene encodes CDR1 SEHNR and CDR2 FQNEAQ (reference sequence). Trimming took 2 bases from V and 9 from J; bases not matched to a gene: 7. CDR3 DNA: TGTGCCAGCAGCTTAATGCAGGGGGATTCCATTCAGTACTTC. Amino acids: CASSLMQGDSIQYF.

In this sample, this clone turned up once. The chain is built from TRBV27 and TRBJ1-4, with a weak D call TRBD1 (6 bases). CDR3 length: 12 amino acids. Germline loops: CDR1 MNHEY, CDR2 SMNVEV (reference sequence). Trimming shortened V by 6 bases and J by 10 bases, and 12 bases separated the two germline ends. Written as DNA, the CDR3 is TGTGCCAGCAGCAATGGAGGGGGAAAACTGTTTTTT. Translation gives CASSNGGGKLFF.

The chain recombines TRBV18 with TRBJ1-5, with D hard to call. V lost 3 bases and J 11 bases, leaving 20 bases between the germline ends. Germline V lookup: CDR1 KGHSH, CDR2 LQKENI. This CDR3 has 15 amino acids. The CDR3 coding sequence is TGTGCCAGCTCACCGGGGAGGGAACCCGGTTTGGCCCAGCATTTT. Its protein product is CASSPGREPGLAQHF.

This rearrangement joins TRBV27 to TRBJ1-2; 8 bases map to TRBD1. The length of the CDR3 is 17 residues. CDR1 is MNHEY, CDR2 SMNVEV, per germline (reference sequence). V shed 2 bases and J 3 bases; nucleotides not matched to a gene: 11. CDR3 region: CASSLVWVKDRDYGYTF. The CDR3, as DNA: TGTGCCAGCAGTTTAGTTTGGGTCAAGGACAGGGACTATGGCTACACCTTC.

The chain recombines TRBV2 with TRBJ2-2; TRBD1 matches at 7 bases. From germline, CDR1 is SNHLY and CDR2 FYNNEI. Trimming took 5 bases from V and 7 from J; bases not matched to a gene: 13. This CDR3 is built from 16 residues. The CDR3 bases are TGTGCCAGCAGTCCAGACAGGGATTTGTTCTTCGGGGAGCTGTTTTTT. It yields the protein CASSPDRDLFFGELFF.

The rearrangement links TRBV19 to TRBJ1-5; D is perhaps TRBD1 (6 bases). The CDR3 runs 16 residues. V was shortened by 9 bases and J by 1 base, with 19 bases between the two germline ends. From germline, CDR1 is LNHDA and CDR2 SQIVND (reference sequence). In nucleotides, the CDR3 is TGTGCCAGCCTCAGGCGGGGGGCGGCGAGCAATCAGCCCCAGCATTTT. This codes for CASLRRGAASNQPQHF.